This T cell receptor beta chain originates from a study of T cell repertoires in cytomegalovirus infection. This clonotype turned up a few times. Its antigen is as yet unknown. Trimming took off 2 bases at V and 4 bases at J, with 18 bases between the two ends. The CDR3 contains 17 residues. From germline, CDR1 is MGHRA and CDR2 YSYEKL. TCRdb ran MiXCR on the reads and lists one entry per CDR3 protein. The sample holds 150,000 to 200,000 distinct CDR3 sequences, approximately 30% seen once. Study results and limitations: Cumulative public TCR beta family frequency identified CMV carriers with the relevant HLA.

The V call is TRBV4-1, the J call TRBJ1-5; the D is unclear. This sequence was found in a human donor in good health (CMV status not recorded). Some clones in this sample may be carry-over from other donors' samples. The sample comprised PBMCs. CDR3 DNA sequence: TGCGCCAGCAGCCAACAGACGAACCGGGCCGAGAATCAGCCCCAGCATTTT. Its translation is CASSQQTNRAENQPQHF.